This T cell receptor beta chain was obtained from a study of shared clonotypes between healthy human individuals. V shed 0 bases and J shed 0 bases, with 6 bases lying between them. The CDR3 has 15 amino acids. The germline V gene encodes CDR1 SGHRS and CDR2 YFSETQ. TCRdb keeps only in-frame clones here, not all; method: immunoSEQ multiplex PCR. The profile shows some 2 million clones, about 95% of them singletons. In the naive CD8 group, cells lacked CD45RO and were positively selected for CCR7, so terminally differentiated effector memory CD45RA+ cells were left out. Sequenced sample: naive CD8+ T cells sorted from blood. This chain connects TRBV5-1 to TRBJ2-2; D remains ambiguous. The source is a man between 18 and 35 years old in good health. DNA for the CDR3: TGCGCCAGCAGCTTGGATAGCACGAACACCGGGGAGCTGTTTTTT. Translating gives CASSLDSTNTGELFF.